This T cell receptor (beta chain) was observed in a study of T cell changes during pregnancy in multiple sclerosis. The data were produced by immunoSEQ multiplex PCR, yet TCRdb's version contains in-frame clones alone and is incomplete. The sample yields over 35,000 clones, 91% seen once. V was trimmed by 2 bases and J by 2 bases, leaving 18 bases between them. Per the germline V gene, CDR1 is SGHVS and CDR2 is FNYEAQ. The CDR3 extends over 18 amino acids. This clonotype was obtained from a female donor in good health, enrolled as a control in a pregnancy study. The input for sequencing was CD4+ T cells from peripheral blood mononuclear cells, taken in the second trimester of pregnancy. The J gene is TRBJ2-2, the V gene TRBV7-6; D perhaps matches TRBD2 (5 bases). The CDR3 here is CASSLFAGGVVNTGELFF. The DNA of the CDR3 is TGTGCCAGCAGCTTATTTGCGGGTGGGGTTGTAAACACCGGGGAGCTGTTTTTT.